This T cell receptor beta chain was documented in a study of T cells in Graves' hyperthyroidism and ophthalmopathy. Overall study context: Peripheral blood samples were taken at initial diagnosis, prior to any treatment.

Not enrolled were patients with uncontrolled infection, other autoimmune disease, pregnancy or lactation. On the basis of clinical symptoms, serum thyroxine and TRAb, thyroid ultrasound and orbital computed tomography, diagnoses were made. PBMCs were collected from a 10 ml volume of fresh peripheral blood. The V and J ends lost 6 bases and 2 bases, in that order; junction bases with no gene match: 9. CDR3 length: 15 amino acids. The germline V gene has CDR1 LNHDA and CDR2 SQIVND (reference sequence). Many counts were recorded for this clonotype. From RNA transcripts, TCR beta CDR3 regions were amplified. During a first-round RT-PCR of the TCR CDR3, the HTBI primer set was used. A single record per CDR3 protein comes from TCRdb applying MiXCR to the multiplex PCR reads. The sample holds some 270,000 distinct CDR3 sequences, approximately 24% seen once.

The sequencing input was blood. The chain employs TRBV19 and TRBJ2-5; TRBD2 matches at 7 bases. The receptor was isolated from a woman aged 40 to 50 with Graves' ophthalmopathy. CDR3 sequence: CASRVVASGQETQYF. The CDR3, as DNA: TGTGCCAGTAGGGTAGTGGCTAGCGGACAAGAGACCCAGTACTTC.